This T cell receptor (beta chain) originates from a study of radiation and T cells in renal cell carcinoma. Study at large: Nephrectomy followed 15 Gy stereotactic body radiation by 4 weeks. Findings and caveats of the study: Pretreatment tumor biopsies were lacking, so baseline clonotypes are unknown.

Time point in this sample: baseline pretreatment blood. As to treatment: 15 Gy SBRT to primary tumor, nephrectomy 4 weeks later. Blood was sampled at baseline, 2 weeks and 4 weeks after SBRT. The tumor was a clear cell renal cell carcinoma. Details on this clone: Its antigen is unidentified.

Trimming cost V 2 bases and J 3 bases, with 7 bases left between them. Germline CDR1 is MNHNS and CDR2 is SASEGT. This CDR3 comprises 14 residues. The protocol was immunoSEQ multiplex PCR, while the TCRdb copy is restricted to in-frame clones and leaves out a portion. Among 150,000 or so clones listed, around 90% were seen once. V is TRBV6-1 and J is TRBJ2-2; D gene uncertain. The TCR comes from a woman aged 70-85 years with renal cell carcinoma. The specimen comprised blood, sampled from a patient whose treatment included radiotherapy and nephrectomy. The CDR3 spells CASSERDDTGELFF. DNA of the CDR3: TGTGCCAGCAGTGAACGAGATGACACCGGGGAGCTGTTTTTT.